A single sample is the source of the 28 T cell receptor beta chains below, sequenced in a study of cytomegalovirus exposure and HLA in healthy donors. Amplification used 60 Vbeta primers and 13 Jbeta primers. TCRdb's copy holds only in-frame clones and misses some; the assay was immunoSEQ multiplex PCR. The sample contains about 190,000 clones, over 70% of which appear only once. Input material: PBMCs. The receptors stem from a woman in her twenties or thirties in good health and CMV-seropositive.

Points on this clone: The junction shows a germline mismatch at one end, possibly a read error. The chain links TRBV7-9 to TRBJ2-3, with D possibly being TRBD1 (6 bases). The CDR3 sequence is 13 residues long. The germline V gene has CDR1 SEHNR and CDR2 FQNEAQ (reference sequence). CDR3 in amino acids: CSSSPGDTDTQYF. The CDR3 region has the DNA TGTTCCAGCAGCCCAGGGGACACAGATACGCAGTATTTT. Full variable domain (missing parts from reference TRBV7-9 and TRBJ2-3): DTGVSQNPRHKITKRGQNVTFRCDPISEHNRLYWYRQTLGQGPEFLTYFQNEAQLEKSRLLSDRFSAERPKGSFSTLEIQRTEQGDSAMYLCSSSPGDTDTQYFGPGTRLTVL.

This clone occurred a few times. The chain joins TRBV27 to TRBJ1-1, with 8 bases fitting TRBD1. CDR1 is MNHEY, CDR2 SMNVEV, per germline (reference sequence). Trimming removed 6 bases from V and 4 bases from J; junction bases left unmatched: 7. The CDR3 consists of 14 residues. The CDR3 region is CASSTQGASTEAFF. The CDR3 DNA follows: TGTGCCAGCAGCACGCAGGGGGCAAGCACTGAAGCTTTCTTT.

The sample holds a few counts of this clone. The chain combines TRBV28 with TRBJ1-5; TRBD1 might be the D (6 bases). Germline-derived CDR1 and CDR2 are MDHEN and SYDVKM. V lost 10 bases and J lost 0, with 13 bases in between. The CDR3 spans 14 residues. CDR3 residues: CATLDSYSNQPQHF. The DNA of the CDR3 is TGTGCCACCCTGGACAGCTATAGCAATCAGCCCCAGCATTTT.

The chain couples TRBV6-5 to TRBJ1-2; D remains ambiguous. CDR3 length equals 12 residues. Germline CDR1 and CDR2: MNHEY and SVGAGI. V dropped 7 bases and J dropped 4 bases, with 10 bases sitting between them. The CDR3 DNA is TGTGCCAGCAATAGCGGTCCCTATGGCTACACCTTC. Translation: CASNSGPYGYTF.

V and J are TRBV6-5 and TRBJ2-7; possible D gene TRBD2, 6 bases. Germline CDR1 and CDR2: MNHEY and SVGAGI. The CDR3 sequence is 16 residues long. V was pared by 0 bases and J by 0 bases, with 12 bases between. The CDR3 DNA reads TGTGCCAGCAGTTACTCGGGCGGGACGAGCTCCTACGAGCAGTACTTC. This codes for CASSYSGGTSSYEQYF.

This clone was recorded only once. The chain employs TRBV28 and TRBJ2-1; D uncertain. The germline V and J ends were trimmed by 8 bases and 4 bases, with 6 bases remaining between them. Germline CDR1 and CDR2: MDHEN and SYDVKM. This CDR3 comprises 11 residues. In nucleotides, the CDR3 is TGTGCCAGCGACTCATACAATGAGCAGTTCTTC. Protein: CASDSYNEQFF.

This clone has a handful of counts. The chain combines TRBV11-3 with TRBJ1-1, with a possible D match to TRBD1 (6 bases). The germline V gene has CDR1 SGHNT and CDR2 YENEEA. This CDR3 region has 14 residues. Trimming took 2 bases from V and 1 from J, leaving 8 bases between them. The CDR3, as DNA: TGTGCCAGCAGCTTACAGGGGAAGAACACTGAAGCTTTCTTT. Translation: CASSLQGKNTEAFF. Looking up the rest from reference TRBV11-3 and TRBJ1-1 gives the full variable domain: EAGVVQSPRYKIIEKKQPVAFWCNPISGHNTLYWYLQNLGQGPELLIRYENEEAVDDSQLPKDRFSAERLKGVDSTLKIQPAELGDSAVYLCASSLQGKNTEAFFGQGTRLTVV.

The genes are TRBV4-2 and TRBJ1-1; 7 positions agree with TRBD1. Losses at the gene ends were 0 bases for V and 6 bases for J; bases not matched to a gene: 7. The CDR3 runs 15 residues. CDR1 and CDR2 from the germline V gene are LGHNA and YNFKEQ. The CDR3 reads CASSQDPGGIAEAFF. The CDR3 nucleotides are TGTGCCAGCAGCCAAGACCCAGGGGGAATAGCTGAAGCTTTCTTT.

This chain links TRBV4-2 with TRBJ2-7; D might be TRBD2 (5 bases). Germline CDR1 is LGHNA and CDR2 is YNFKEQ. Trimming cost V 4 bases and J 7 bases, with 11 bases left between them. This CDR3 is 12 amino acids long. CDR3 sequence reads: CASSPPPGEQYF. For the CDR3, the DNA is TGTGCCAGCAGCCCCCCACCGGGGGAGCAGTACTTC.

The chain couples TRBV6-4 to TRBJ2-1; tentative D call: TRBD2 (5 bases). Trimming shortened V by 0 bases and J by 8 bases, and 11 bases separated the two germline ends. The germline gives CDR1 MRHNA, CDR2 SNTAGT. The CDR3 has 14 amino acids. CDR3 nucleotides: TGTGCCAGCAGTGACTCGGGAGCCGGGGATGAGCAGTTCTTC. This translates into CASSDSGAGDEQFF.

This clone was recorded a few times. Here the CDR3 DNA reads TGTGCCAGCCGGCGACAGGCTTCGAACACCGGGGAGCTGTTTTTT. Protein: CASRRQASNTGELFF. The genes are TRBV19 and TRBJ2-2, with a tentative D call TRBD1 (6 bases). Between the trimmed V and J ends, which lost 9 bases and 0 bases, there was a span of 14 bases. CDR1 is LNHDA, CDR2 SQIVND, per germline (reference sequence). The CDR3 totals 15 residues.

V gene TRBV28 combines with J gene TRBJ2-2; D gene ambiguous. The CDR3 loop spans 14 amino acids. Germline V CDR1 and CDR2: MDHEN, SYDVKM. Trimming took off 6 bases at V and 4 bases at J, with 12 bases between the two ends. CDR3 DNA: TGTGCCAGCAGCCTTACACGATTCACCGGGGAGCTGTTTTTT. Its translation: CASSLTRFTGELFF.

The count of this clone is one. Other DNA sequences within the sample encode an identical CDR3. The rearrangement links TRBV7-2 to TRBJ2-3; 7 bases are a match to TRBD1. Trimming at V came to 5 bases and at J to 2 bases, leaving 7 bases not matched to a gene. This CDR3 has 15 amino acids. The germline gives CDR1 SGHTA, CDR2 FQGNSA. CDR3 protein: CASSLRQGATDTQYF. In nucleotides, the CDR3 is TGTGCCAGCAGCCTACGACAGGGAGCCACAGATACGCAGTATTTT.

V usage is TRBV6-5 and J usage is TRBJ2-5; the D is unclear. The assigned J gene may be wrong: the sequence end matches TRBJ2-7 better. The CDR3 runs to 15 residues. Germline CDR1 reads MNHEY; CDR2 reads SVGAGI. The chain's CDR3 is CASSYSRAGSYEQYF. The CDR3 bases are TGTGCCAGCAGTTACTCGAGAGCAGGCTCCTACGAGCAGTACTTC.

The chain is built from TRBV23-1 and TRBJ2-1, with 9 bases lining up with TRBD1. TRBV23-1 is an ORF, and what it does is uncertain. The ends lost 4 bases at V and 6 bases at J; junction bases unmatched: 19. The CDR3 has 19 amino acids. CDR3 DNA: TGCGCCAGCAGTCCGGGGGACAGGGAGAGGGGCGAGCGAAGCAATGAGCAGTTCTTC. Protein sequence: CASSPGDRERGERSNEQFF.

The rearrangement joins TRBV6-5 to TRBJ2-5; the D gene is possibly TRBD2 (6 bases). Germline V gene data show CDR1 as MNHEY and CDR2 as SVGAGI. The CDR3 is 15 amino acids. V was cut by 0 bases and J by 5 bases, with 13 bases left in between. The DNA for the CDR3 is TGTGCCAGCAGTTACTCCCGGATCCGGGGGGAGACCCAGTACTTC. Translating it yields CASSYSRIRGETQYF.

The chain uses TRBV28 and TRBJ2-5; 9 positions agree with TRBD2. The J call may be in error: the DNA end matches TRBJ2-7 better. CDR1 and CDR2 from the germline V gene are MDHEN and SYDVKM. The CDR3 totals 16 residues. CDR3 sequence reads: CASSLPRGRALYEQYF. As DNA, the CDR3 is TGTGCCAGCAGTTTACCTCGCGGGAGGGCTTTATACGAGCAGTACTTC.

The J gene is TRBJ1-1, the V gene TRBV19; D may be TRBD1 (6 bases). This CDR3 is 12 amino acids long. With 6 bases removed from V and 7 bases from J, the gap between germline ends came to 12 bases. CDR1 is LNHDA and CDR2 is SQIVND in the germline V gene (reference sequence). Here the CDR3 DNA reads TGTGCCAGTAGATCCGGACAGATTGAAGCTTTCTTT. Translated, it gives CASRSGQIEAFF. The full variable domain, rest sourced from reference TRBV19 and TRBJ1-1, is DGGITQSPKYLFRKEGQNVTLSCEQNLNHDAMYWYRQDPGQGLRLIYYSQIVNDFQKGDIAEGYSVSREKKESFPLTVTSAQKNPTAFYLCASRSGQIEAFFGQGTRLTVV.

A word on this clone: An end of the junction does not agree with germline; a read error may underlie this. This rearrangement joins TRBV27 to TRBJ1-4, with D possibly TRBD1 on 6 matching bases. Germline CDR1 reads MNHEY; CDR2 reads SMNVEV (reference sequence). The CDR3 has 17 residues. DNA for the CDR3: TGTGCCGGCAGTTTAGGGGTGGGGGCCCCAACTAATGAAAAACTGTTTTTT. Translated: CAGSLGVGAPTNEKLFF.

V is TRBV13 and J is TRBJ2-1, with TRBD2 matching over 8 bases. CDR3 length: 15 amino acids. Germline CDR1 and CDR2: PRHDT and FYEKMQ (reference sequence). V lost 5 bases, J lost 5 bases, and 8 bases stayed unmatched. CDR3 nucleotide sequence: TGTGCCAGCAGCCCGGGTAGGACTAGCAACAATGAGCAGTTCTTC. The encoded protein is CASSPGRTSNNEQFF.

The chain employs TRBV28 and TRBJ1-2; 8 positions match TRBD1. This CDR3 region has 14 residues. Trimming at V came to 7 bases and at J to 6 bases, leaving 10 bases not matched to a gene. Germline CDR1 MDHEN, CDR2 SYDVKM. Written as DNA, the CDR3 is TGTGCCAGCACAGGGGGCGCAAGGCACCATGGCTACACCTTC. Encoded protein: CASTGGARHHGYTF.

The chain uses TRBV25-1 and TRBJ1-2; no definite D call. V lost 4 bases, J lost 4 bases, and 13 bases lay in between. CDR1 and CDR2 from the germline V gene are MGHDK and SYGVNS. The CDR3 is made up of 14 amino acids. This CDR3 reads CASSAPGFPYGYTF. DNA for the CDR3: TGTGCCAGCAGTGCGCCAGGCTTCCCCTATGGCTACACCTTC.

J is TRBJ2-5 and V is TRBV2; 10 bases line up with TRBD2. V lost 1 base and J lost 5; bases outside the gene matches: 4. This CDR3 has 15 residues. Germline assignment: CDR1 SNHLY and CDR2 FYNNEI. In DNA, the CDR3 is TGTGCCAGCAGTGAAGGGACTAGCGGCGGGGAGACCCAGTACTTC. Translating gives CASSEGTSGGETQYF.

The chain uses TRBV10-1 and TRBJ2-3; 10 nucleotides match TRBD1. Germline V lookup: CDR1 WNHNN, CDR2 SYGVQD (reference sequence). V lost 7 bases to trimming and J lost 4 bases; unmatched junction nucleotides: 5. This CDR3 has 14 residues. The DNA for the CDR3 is TGCGCCAGCACCGACAGGGGGCGTGCAGATACGCAGTATTTT. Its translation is CASTDRGRADTQYF.

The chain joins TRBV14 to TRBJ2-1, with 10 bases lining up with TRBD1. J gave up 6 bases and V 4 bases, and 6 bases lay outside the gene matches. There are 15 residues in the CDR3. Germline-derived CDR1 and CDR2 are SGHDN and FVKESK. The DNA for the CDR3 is TGTGCCAGCAGCCTCTGGGACAGGGGATTCAATGAGCAGTTCTTC. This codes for CASSLWDRGFNEQFF.

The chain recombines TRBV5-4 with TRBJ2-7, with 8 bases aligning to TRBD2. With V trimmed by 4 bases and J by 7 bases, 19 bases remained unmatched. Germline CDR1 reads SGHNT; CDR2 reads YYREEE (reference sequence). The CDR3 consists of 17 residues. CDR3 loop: CASSPLPNRREVLEQYF. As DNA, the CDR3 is TGTGCCAGCAGCCCCCTCCCAAATCGGCGGGAGGTCCTAGAGCAGTACTTC.

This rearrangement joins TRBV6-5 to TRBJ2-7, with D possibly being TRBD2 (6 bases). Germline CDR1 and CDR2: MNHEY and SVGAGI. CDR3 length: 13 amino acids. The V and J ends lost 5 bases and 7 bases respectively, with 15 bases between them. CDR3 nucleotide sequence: TGTGCCAGCAGTCCCGGGACTTTTTGGGAGCAGTACTTC. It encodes CASSPGTFWEQYF.

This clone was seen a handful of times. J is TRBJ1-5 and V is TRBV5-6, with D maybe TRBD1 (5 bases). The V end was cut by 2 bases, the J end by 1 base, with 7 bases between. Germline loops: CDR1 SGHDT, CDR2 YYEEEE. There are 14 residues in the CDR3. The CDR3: CASSLRGSNQPQHF. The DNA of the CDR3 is TGTGCCAGCAGCTTACGGGGGAGCAATCAGCCCCAGCATTTT. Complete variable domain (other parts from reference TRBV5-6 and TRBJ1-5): DAGVTQSPTHLIKTRGQQVTLRCSPKSGHDTVSWYQQALGQGPQFIFQYYEEEERQRGNFPDRFSGHQFPNYSSELNVNALLLGDSALYLCASSLRGSNQPQHFGDGTRLSIL.